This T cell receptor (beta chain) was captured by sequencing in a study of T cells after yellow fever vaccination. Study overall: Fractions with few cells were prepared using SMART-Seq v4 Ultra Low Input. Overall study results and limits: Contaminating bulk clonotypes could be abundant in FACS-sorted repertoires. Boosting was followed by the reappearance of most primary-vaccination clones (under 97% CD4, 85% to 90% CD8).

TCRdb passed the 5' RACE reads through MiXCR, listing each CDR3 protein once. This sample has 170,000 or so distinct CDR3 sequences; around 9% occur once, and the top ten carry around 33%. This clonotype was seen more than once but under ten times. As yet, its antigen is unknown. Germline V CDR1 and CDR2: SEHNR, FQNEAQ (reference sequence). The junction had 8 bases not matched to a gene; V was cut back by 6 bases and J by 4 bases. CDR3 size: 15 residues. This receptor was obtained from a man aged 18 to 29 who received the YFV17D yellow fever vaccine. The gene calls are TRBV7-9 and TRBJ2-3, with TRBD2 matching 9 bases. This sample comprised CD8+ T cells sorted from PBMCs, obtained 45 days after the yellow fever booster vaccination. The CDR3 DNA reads TGTGCCAGCAGATTCCTAGCGGGGAACGCAGATACGCAGTATTTT. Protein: CASRFLAGNADTQYF.